Listed here are 18 T cell receptor beta chains from one sample, sequenced in a study of low-dose radiotherapy and immunotherapy resistance in tumors. TRAV- and TRBV-specific primers primed first-strand cDNA, covering alpha and beta chains. TCRs were amplified for 15 to 25 PCR cycles with a constant-region primer and V-primer adapter. TCRdb called the reads again in MiXCR, with one record for every CDR3 protein. Of more than 50,000 distinct CDR3 sequences listed, around 27% are singletons. As to time point: before trial treatment. This material consisted of PBMCs, taken before treatment. The receptors come from a male donor with prostate cancer.

This chain uses TRBV5-5 with TRBJ2-1; D gene uncertain. The CDR3 loop spans 12 amino acids. The V and J ends lost 1 base and 5 bases respectively, with 4 bases between them. Germline V gives CDR1 SGHKS, CDR2 YYEKEE (reference sequence). CDR3 sequence: CASSLSHNEQFF. The CDR3 DNA follows: TGTGCCAGCAGCTTGTCCCACAATGAGCAGTTCTTC.

This clonotype is medium-sized. The chain carries TRBV28 and TRBJ2-3, with TRBD2 matching 8 bases. V dropped 5 bases and J dropped 0; count of bases not matched to a gene: 13. There are 18 residues in the CDR3. Germline assignment: CDR1 MDHEN and CDR2 SYDVKM. The CDR3: CASSPYSGGLTSTDTQYF. The CDR3, as DNA: TGTGCCAGCAGTCCCTATTCGGGGGGGCTCACTAGCACAGATACGCAGTATTTT.

The table lists this clonotype with many counts. The V gene is TRBV2, the J gene TRBJ2-7; D gene uncertain. The CDR3 has 15 residues. The V end lost 3 bases, the J end lost 0 bases, and 12 bases lay between the germline ends. Germline lookup yields CDR1 SNHLY and CDR2 FYNNEI. The CDR3 sequence is CASSERFLSSYEQYF. For the CDR3, the DNA is TGTGCCAGCAGTGAGAGGTTCCTCAGCTCCTACGAGCAGTACTTC.

Only a few counts were recorded for this clonotype. Possible read error: a much larger clone is one base away. The chain is built from TRBV2 and TRBJ1-2; D remains unclear. In germline, CDR1 is SNHLY, CDR2 FYNNEI. This CDR3 has 15 amino acids. CDR3 sequence reads: CASGEGRANHYGYTF. The CDR3 DNA sequence: TGTGCCAGCGGTGAAGGCCGCGCCAACCACTATGGCTACACCTTC. The whole variable domain, remainder taken from reference TRBV2 and TRBJ1-2, is EPEVTQTPSHQVTQMGQEVILRCVPISNHLYFYWYRQILGQKVEFLVSFYNNEISEKSEIFDDQFSVERPDGSNFTLKIRSTKLEDSAMYFCASGEGRANHYGYTFGSGTRLTVV.

This clonotype was picked up many times. The chain joins TRBV3-1 to TRBJ2-3, with unresolved D. Germline V lookup: CDR1 LGHDT, CDR2 YNNKEL (reference sequence). V was trimmed by 0 bases and J by 0 bases, leaving 4 bases between them. There are 14 residues in the CDR3. The CDR3 nucleotides are TGTGCCAGCAGCCAAGACAGAAGCACAGATACGCAGTATTTT. Protein product: CASSQDRSTDTQYF.

There are many counts of this clonotype. The CDR3 nucleotides read TGCAGTGCTATCGGGGTTTTCTCTGGAAACACCATATATTTT. This gives the protein CSAIGVFSGNTIYF. The V and J genes are TRBV20-1 and TRBJ1-3; D remains ambiguous. This CDR3 region has 14 residues. Looked up from germline, CDR1 is DFQATT and CDR2 is SNEGSKA (reference sequence). The ends were cut back, 4 bases at V and 0 bases at J, with 10 bases in the middle.

This clonotype was counted ten times or more. This chain links TRBV2 with TRBJ2-1; D may be TRBD2 (7 bases). The CDR3 covers 12 residues. V was shortened by 8 bases and J by 8 bases, with 13 bases between the two germline ends. Germline assignment: CDR1 SNHLY and CDR2 FYNNEI. The CDR3 is CASGGALYEQFF. The CDR3 region has the DNA TGTGCCAGCGGGGGGGCCTTGTATGAGCAGTTCTTC.

This clonotype was found many times. V and J are TRBV5-4 and TRBJ1-5; D unresolved. From germline, CDR1 is SGHNT and CDR2 YYREEE (reference sequence). The CDR3 has 13 amino acids. Deletions cut 4 bases from V and 4 bases from J, with 9 bases between. The CDR3 nucleotides are TGTGCCAGCAGCCGGGGAATAAATCAGCCCCAGCATTTT. Translation gives CASSRGINQPQHF.

Note on this clonotype: This likely comes from a read error, as the CDR3 has no conserved phenylalanine or tryptophan at its end. J is TRBJ1-2 and V is TRBV28; D not certain. In germline, CDR1 is MDHEN, CDR2 SYDVKM. V was shortened by 4 bases and J by 6 bases, with 12 bases between the two germline ends. The length of the CDR3 is 13 residues. CDR3 in amino acids: CASSSEPGHGYTL. The CDR3 region has the DNA TGTGCCAGCAGTTCCGAGCCGGGCCATGGCTACACCCTC.

This clonotype was seen repeatedly, ten times or more. The gene calls are TRBV28 and TRBJ1-5, with 8 positions matching TRBD1. The germline gives CDR1 MDHEN, CDR2 SYDVKM. CDR3 size: 15 residues. Unmatched junction bases numbered 9, after V lost 3 bases and J lost 8 bases. The CDR3 DNA reads TGTGCCAGCAGTTTTCTTCGGACAGGGATGAAGCCCCAGCATTTT. As protein: CASSFLRTGMKPQHF. The full variable domain, rest sourced from reference TRBV28 and TRBJ1-5, is DVKVTQSSRYLVKRTGEKVFLECVQDMDHENMFWYRQDPGLGLRLIYFSYDVKMKEKGDIPEGYSVSREKKERFSLILESASTNQTSMYLCASSFLRTGMKPQHFGDGTRLSIL.

V and J are TRBV23-1 and TRBJ1-5; TRBD1 is a possible D gene (5 bases). TRBV23-1 belongs to the ORF category, with a function that is uncertain. V dropped 0 bases and J dropped 0 bases, with 12 bases sitting between them. CDR3 length: 17 amino acids. The CDR3 region is CASSQSSGRDSNQPQHF. The DNA for the CDR3 is TGCGCCAGCAGTCAATCCTCCGGCAGGGATAGCAATCAGCCCCAGCATTTT.

CDR3 sequence (DNA): TGCGCCAGCAGCTTGGAGGCAGGGGTGGCTTCACCCCTCCACTTT. Protein: CASSLEAGVASPLHF. The chain couples TRBV5-1 to TRBJ1-6; D is possibly TRBD1 (6 bases). The V gene lost 0 bases and the J gene lost 9 bases, with 13 bases spanning the gap. Germline V gene sequence: CDR1 SGHRS, CDR2 YFSETQ. CDR3 length equals 15 residues.

This clonotype has a count of ten or more. This sequence joins TRBV28 and TRBJ2-7; D tentatively fits TRBD1 or TRBD2 (5 bases each). This CDR3 contains 14 residues. CDR1 and CDR2 (germline): MDHEN, SYDVKM. Here the CDR3 DNA reads TGTGCGGCTCATCCCGGGACGAATTTTGGGGAGCAGTACTTC. It encodes CAAHPGTNFGEQYF.

The chain employs TRBV3-1 and TRBJ2-7; the D is unclear. Trimming shortened V by 1 base and J by 3 bases, and 10 bases separated the two germline ends. The CDR3 has 14 residues. The V gene's germline CDR1 is LGHDT and CDR2 YNNKEL (reference sequence). CDR3 loop: CASSQGSYNYEQYF. CDR3 DNA sequence: TGTGCCAGCAGCCAAGGCAGCTACAACTACGAGCAGTACTTC.

The V and J genes are TRBV5-1 and TRBJ2-2; weak D call: TRBD1 (6 bases). Per the germline V gene, CDR1 is SGHRS and CDR2 is YFSETQ. Trimming removed 0 bases at V and 5 bases at J, with 8 bases between. This CDR3 has 14 amino acids. The CDR3 bases are TGCGCCAGCAGCTTGGACAGGGAAACCGGGGAGCTGTTTTTT. Translated: CASSLDRETGELFF. Combining the CDR3 with reference TRBV5-1 and TRBJ2-2 gives the whole variable domain KAGVTQTPRYLIKTRGQQVTLSCSPISGHRSVSWYQQTPGQGLQFLFEYFSETQRNKGNFPGRFSGRQFSNSRSEMNVSTLELGDSALYLCASSLDRETGELFFGEGSRLTVL.

V gene TRBV29-1 combines with J gene TRBJ1-2; 8 nucleotides agree with TRBD1. Trimming removed 6 bases from V and 13 bases from J; junction bases left unmatched: 13. This CDR3 is 12 amino acids long. Germline assignment: CDR1 SQVTM and CDR2 ANQGSEA. As DNA, the CDR3 is TGCAGCGTCGCTAAGGGACAGGATGCACGCACCTTC. This sequence encodes CSVAKGQDARTF.

This clonotype is medium-sized within its sample. The chain recombines TRBV4-1 with TRBJ2-5, with D tentatively TRBD1 (6 bases). Germline loops: CDR1 MGHRA, CDR2 YSYEKL. This CDR3 is built from 17 residues. V lost 2 bases, J lost 4 bases, and 20 bases lay in between. This CDR3 reads CASSQPDGRGGRETQYF. CDR3 coding DNA: TGCGCCAGCAGCCAACCCGACGGCAGGGGCGGAAGAGAGACCCAGTACTTC.

This clonotype was counted between two and nine times. The chain carries TRBV10-3 and TRBJ1-4, with TRBD1 matching 7 bases. This CDR3 comprises 15 residues. CDR1 ENHRY and CDR2 SYGVKD come from the germline V gene. V was clipped by 6 bases and J by 5 bases; unmatched bases: 9. The CDR3 nucleotides read TGTGCCATCAGCGGACAGGAGGGGGCAAATGAAAAACTGTTTTTT. Translated, it gives CAISGQEGANEKLFF.